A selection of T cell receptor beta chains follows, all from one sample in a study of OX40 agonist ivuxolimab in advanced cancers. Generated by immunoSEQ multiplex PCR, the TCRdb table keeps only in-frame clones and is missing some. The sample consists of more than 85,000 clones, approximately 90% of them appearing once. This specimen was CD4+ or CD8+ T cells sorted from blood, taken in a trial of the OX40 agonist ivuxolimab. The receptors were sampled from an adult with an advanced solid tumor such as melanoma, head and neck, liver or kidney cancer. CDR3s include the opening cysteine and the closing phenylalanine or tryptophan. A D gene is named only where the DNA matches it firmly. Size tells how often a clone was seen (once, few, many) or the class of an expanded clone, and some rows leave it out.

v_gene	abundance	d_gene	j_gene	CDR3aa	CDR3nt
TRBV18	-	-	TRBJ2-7	CASSGAGGSTEQYF	TGTGCCAGCTCAGGTGCAGGTGGATCGACGGAGCAGTACTTC
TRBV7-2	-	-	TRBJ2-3	CASSSPRGRRTDTQYF	TGTGCCAGCAGCTCGCCCAGGGGACGGCGCACAGATACGCAGTATTTT
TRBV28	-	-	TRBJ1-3	CASSIGGAEGNTIYF	TGTGCCAGCAGCATTGGAGGGGCGGAGGGAAACACCATATATTTT
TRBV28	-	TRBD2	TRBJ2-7	CASRTGGLESYEQYF	TGTGCCAGCAGGACGGGGGGGCTAGAATCCTACGAGCAGTACTTC
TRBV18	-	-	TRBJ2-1	CASSDRSSYNEQFF	TGTGCCAGCTCGGACCGCAGCTCCTACAATGAGCAGTTCTTC
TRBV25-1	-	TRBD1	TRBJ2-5	CASSIRTGYRETQYF	TGTGCCAGCAGTATCCGGACAGGGTATCGGGAGACCCAGTACTTC
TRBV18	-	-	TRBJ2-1	CASSNGGLNEQFF	TGTGCCAGCTCAAACGGGGGCCTCAATGAGCAGTTCTTC
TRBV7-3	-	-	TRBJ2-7	CASSLVRASMGEQYF	TGTGCCAGCAGCTTAGTCAGGGCTTCGATGGGCGAGCAGTACTTC
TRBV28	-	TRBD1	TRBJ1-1	CASSVRRTGGTEAFF	TGTGCCAGCAGCGTCCGTCGGACAGGGGGCACTGAAGCTTTCTTT
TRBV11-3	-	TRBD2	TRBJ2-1	CASSSIRGEAQFF	TGTGCCAGCAGCTCGATACGGGGGGAGGCGCAGTTCTTC
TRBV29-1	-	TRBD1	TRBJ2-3	CSVSGTDTDTQYF	TGCAGCGTCTCCGGGACAGACACAGATACGCAGTATTTT
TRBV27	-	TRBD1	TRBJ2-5	CASSLRSRDRGKETQYF	TGTGCCAGCAGTTTACGGTCCCGGGACAGGGGAAAAGAGACCCAGTACTTC
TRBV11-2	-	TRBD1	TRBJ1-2	CASSSFRDRDYGYTF	TGTGCCAGCAGCTCATTCCGGGACAGAGACTATGGCTACACCTTC
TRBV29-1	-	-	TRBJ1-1	CSVDSLGAFF	TGCAGCGTTGACTCCCTTGGGGCTTTCTTT
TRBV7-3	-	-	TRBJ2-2	CASSPQGGATGELFF	TGTGCCAGCAGCCCCCAGGGCGGGGCGACCGGGGAGCTGTTTTTT
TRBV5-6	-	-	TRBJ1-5	CASSLNYFNQPQHF	TGTGCCAGCAGCTTGAACTATTTCAATCAGCCCCAGCATTTT
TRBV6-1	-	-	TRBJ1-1	CASSEAGGGVGTEAFF	TGTGCCAGCAGTGAAGCCGGGGGCGGGGTCGGCACTGAAGCTTTCTTT
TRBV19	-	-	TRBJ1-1	CASSPQFVTEAFF	TGTGCCAGTAGTCCCCAGTTTGTCACTGAAGCTTTCTTT
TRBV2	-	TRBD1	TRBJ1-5	CASTQLTGGLNQPQHF	TGTGCCAGCACCCAGCTGACAGGGGGCCTAAATCAGCCCCAGCATTTT
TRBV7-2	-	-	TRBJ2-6	CASSLLNGGANVLTF	TGTGCCAGCAGCCTCCTTAATGGTGGGGCCAACGTCCTGACTTTC
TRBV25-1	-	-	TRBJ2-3	CASSDPSTGEDTQYF	TGTGCCAGCAGTGACCCTTCCACCGGTGAAGATACGCAGTATTTT
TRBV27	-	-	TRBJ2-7	CASSSRPWEQYF	TGTGCCAGCAGTTCCCGACCCTGGGAGCAGTACTTC
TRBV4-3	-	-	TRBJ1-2	CASSQDRNYGYTF	TGCGCCAGCAGCCAAGATCGCAACTATGGCTACACCTTC
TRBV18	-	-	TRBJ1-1	CASSLGLIEAFF	TGTGCCAGCTCCCTAGGTCTTATTGAAGCTTTCTTT
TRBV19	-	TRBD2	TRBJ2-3	CASRGGADTQYF	TGTGCCAGTCGGGGGGGAGCGGATACGCAGTATTTT
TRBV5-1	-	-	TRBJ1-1	CASSWEGNTEAFF	TGCGCCAGCAGCTGGGAGGGAAACACTGAAGCTTTCTTT
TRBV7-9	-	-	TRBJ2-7	CASSPGAEYEQYF	TGTGCCAGCAGCCCCGGGGCGGAATACGAGCAGTACTTC
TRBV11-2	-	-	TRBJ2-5	CASSLAPRWGRGETQYF	TGTGCCAGCAGCTTAGCCCCGCGGTGGGGGAGAGGGGAGACCCAGTACTTC
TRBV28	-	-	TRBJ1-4	CASRTTGEKLFF	TGTGCCAGCAGGACAACGGGAGAAAAACTGTTTTTT
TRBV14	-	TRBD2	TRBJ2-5	CASSQGTSGGWETQYF	TGTGCCAGCAGCCAAGGGACTAGCGGGGGCTGGGAGACCCAGTACTTC
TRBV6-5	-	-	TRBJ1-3	CASRGHLSGNTIYF	TGTGCCAGCAGAGGACACCTCTCTGGAAACACCATATATTTT
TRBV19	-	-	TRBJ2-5	CASSTQRDGDSLETQYF	TGTGCCAGTAGTACGCAACGGGACGGCGATTCCCTAGAGACCCAGTACTTC
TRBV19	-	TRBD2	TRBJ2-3	CASQTTSENTDTQYF	TGTGCCAGTCAGACGACTAGCGAGAACACAGATACGCAGTATTTT
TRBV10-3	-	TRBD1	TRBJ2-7	CAIRARDREPYEQYF	TGTGCCATCAGAGCACGGGACAGGGAACCCTACGAGCAGTACTTC
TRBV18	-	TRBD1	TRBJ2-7	CASSPRQGGTYEQYF	TGTGCCAGCTCACCAAGACAGGGTGGAACCTACGAGCAGTACTTC
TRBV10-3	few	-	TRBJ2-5	CAISDNLGGRGRQETQYF	TGTGCCATCAGTGATAATCTAGGGGGGCGAGGGCGCCAAGAGACCCAGTACTTC
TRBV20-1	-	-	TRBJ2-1	CSARSYNEQFF	TGCAGTGCTCGCTCCTACAATGAGCAGTTCTTC
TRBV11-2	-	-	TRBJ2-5	CASSLAMSPRETQYF	TGTGCCAGCAGCTTAGCCATGTCTCCTCGGGAGACCCAGTACTTC
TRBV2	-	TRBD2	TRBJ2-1	CASRPGTSYNEQFF	TGTGCCAGCAGGCCCGGGACTAGCTACAATGAGCAGTTCTTC
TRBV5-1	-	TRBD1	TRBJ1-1	CASSLDRGGTEAFF	TGCGCCAGCAGCTTGGACAGGGGGGGTACTGAAGCTTTCTTT
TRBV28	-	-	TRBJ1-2	CASSPGPRGYTF	TGTGCCAGTTCCCCCGGACCACGGGGCTACACCTTC
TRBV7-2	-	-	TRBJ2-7	CASSLRSGGSSYEQYF	TGTGCCAGCAGCTTAAGAAGTGGGGGGTCTTCCTACGAGCAGTACTTC
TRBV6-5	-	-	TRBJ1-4	CASSYTDGANEKLFF	TGTGCCAGCAGTTACACCGACGGGGCTAATGAAAAACTGTTTTTT
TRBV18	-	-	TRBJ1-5	CASSLEHSNQPQHF	TGTGCCAGCTCCTTAGAACATAGCAATCAGCCCCAGCATTTT
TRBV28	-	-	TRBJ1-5	CASSSVSRVDQPQHF	TGTGCCAGCAGTTCAGTGTCGCGTGTAGACCAGCCCCAGCATTTT
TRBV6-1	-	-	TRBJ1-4	CASSAGPPINEKLFF	TGTGCCAGCAGCGCTGGGCCTCCCATAAATGAAAAACTGTTTTTT
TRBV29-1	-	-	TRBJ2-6	CSVAEGGSGANVLTF	TGCAGCGTTGCCGAAGGTGGATCTGGGGCCAACGTCCTGACTTTC
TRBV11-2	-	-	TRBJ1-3	CASSLVGPSSGNTIYF	TGTGCCAGCAGCTTAGTGGGGCCGAGCTCTGGAAACACCATATATTTT
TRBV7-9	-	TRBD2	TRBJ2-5	CASSLVAGGETQYF	TGTGCCAGCAGCTTAGTAGCGGGGGGAGAGACCCAGTACTTC
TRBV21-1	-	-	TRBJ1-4	CASSRGAKCSEKLFF	TGTGCCAGCAGCAGGGGGGCGAAGTGTAGTGAAAAACTGTTTTTT
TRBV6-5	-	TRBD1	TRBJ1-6	CASTGTGVSPLHF	TGTGCCAGCACCGGGACAGGGGTTTCACCCCTCCACTTT
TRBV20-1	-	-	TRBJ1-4	CSARGEKLFF	TGCAGTGCTAGGGGCGAAAAACTGTTTTTT
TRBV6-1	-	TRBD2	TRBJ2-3	CASSANRAGGTDTQYF	TGTGCCAGCAGTGCCAATCGAGCGGGGGGCACAGATACGCAGTATTTT
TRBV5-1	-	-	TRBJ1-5	CASSPDNKGQPQHF	TGCGCCAGCAGCCCGGACAATAAGGGTCAGCCCCAGCATTTT
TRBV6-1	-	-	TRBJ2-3	CASSEGGGGVTDTQYF	TGTGCCAGCAGTGAAGGGGGAGGGGGGGTGACAGATACGCAGTATTTT
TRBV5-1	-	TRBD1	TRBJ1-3	CASAGQGAGNTIYF	TGCGCCAGCGCCGGACAGGGGGCTGGAAACACCATATATTTT
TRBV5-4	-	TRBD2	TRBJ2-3	CASSLASGGKDTQYF	TGTGCCAGCAGCTTGGCCAGCGGGGGGAAAGATACGCAGTATTTT
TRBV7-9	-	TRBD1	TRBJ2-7	CASSPGPGTGGPSYEQYF	TGTGCCAGCAGCCCAGGTCCCGGGACAGGTGGTCCCTCCTACGAGCAGTACTTC
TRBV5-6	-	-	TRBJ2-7	CASSLNRIYEQYF	TGTGCCAGCAGCTTGAACAGGATCTACGAGCAGTACTTC
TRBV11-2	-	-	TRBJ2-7	CASSQIRGHLYEQYF	TGTGCCAGCAGCCAGATCAGGGGACACCTCTACGAGCAGTACTTC